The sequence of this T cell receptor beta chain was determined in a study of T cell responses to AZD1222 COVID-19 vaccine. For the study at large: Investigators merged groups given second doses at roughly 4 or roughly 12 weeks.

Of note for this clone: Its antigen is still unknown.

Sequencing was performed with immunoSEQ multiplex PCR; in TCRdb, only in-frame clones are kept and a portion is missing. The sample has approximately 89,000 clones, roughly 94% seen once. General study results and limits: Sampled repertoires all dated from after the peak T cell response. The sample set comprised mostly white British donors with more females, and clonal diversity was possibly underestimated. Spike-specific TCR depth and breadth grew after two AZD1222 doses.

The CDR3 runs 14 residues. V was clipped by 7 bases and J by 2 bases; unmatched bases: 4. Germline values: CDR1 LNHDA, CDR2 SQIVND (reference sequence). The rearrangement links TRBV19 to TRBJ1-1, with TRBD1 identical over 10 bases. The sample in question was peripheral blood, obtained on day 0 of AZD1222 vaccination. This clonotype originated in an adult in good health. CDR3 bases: TGTGCCAGTACCCTGACAGGGGGCAACACTGAAGCTTTCTTT. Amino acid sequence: CASTLTGGNTEAFF.